These 12 T cell receptor beta chains were sequenced from one sample in a study of blood T cell repertoires in COVID-19. Sequencing used immunoSEQ multiplex PCR; TCRdb keeps in-frame clones, though not all of them. The sample yields under 100,000 clones, roughly 77% seen once. The sequencing sample was made of peripheral blood. The receptor source for this set is a human donor in a cohort sampled during active COVID-19.

Only a few counts were recorded for this clone. V usage is TRBV5-4 and J usage is TRBJ1-5; no firm D call. V gave up 5 bases and J gave up 6 bases, with 15 bases separating them. Germline lookup yields CDR1 SGHNT and CDR2 YYREEE (reference sequence). There are 14 residues in the CDR3. Here the CDR3 reads CASSNRDLGQPQHF. CDR3 nucleotide sequence: TGTGCCAGCAGTAACCGGGATTTGGGTCAGCCCCAGCATTTT. The whole variable domain, remainder taken from reference TRBV5-4 and TRBJ1-5, is ETGVTQSPTHLIKTRGQQVTLRCSSQSGHNTVSWYQQALGQGPQFIFQYYREEENGRGNFPPRFSGLQFPNYSSELNVNALELDDSALYLCASSNRDLGQPQHFGDGTRLSIL.

The CDR3 region has the DNA TGTGCCACCAGCGGGGGATTCACCGGGGAGCTGTTTTTT. It specifies CATSGGFTGELFF. The chain employs TRBV10-3 and TRBJ2-2; 8 bases match TRBD2. The CDR3 length is 13 residues. The J segment lost 4 bases and the V segment lost 10 bases, leaving 5 bases of the junction unmatched. Germline assignment: CDR1 ENHRY and CDR2 SYGVKD.

The rearrangement uses TRBV4-2 and TRBJ2-2; TRBD1 matches at 8 bases. V lost 1 base, J lost 4 bases, and 5 bases stayed unmatched. The germline V gene encodes CDR1 LGHNA and CDR2 YNFKEQ. This CDR3 has 16 amino acids. In DNA, the CDR3 is TGTGCCAGCAGCCAAGGGGTGGGACAGGTCACCGGGGAGCTGTTTTTT. Its translation: CASSQGVGQVTGELFF.

The CDR3 is CASSYSGLARTDTQYF. The CDR3 bases are TGCGCCAGCAGCTACTCGGGACTAGCGCGCACAGATACGCAGTATTTT. The chain links TRBV5-1 to TRBJ2-3; TRBD2 matches at 10 bases. This CDR3 is 16 amino acids long. Germline assignment: CDR1 SGHRS and CDR2 YFSETQ. V shed 3 bases, J shed 1 base, and the junction held 5 bases outside the gene matches.

This chain joins TRBV28 and TRBJ1-5; weak D call: TRBD1 (5 bases). The germline V and J ends were trimmed by 6 bases and 6 bases, with 12 bases remaining between them. Germline CDR1 is MDHEN and CDR2 is SYDVKM. The CDR3 runs 13 residues. DNA of the CDR3: TGTGCCAGCAGCACCCTAAGGGGTCAGCCCCAGCATTTT. It yields the protein CASSTLRGQPQHF.

V usage is TRBV6-5 and J usage is TRBJ2-5; D may be TRBD2 (5 bases). Trimming shortened V by 10 bases and J by 2 bases, and 14 bases separated the two germline ends. This CDR3 comprises 13 residues. Germline loops: CDR1 MNHEY, CDR2 SVGAGI. The DNA for the CDR3 is TGTGCCACAATACGAGGGTATCAAGAGACCCAGTACTTC. Its protein is CATIRGYQETQYF.

The chain links TRBV13 to TRBJ1-1, with a tentative D call TRBD1 (5 bases). Germline loops: CDR1 PRHDT, CDR2 FYEKMQ (reference sequence). V lost 2 bases and J lost 0, with 13 bases in between. The CDR3 sequence is 16 residues long. CDR3: CASSLSGFRMNTEAFF. In DNA form, the CDR3 reads TGTGCCAGCAGCTTATCAGGGTTTCGGATGAACACTGAAGCTTTCTTT.

V and J are TRBV28 and TRBJ2-1; 8 bases align to TRBD2. This CDR3 comprises 15 residues. J was trimmed by 9 bases and V by 5 bases; bases with no gene match: 12. CDR1 is MDHEN and CDR2 is SYDVKM in the germline V gene. The CDR3 bases are TGTGCCAGCAGTGACCAACCGGGGGGGCTTACTGAGCAGTTCTTC. Amino acid sequence: CASSDQPGGLTEQFF.

The chain couples TRBV6-6 to TRBJ1-3; 10 bases map to TRBD1. V shed 2 bases, J shed 8 bases, and the junction held 3 bases outside the gene matches. The germline V gene encodes CDR1 MNHNY and CDR2 SVGAGI (reference sequence). The CDR3 has 14 residues. The CDR3 loop is CASSYGTGEHTIYF. The CDR3 DNA reads TGTGCCAGCAGTTACGGGACAGGGGAACACACCATATATTTT.

A single count supports this clone. The chain couples TRBV10-3 to TRBJ2-1; D is possibly TRBD2 (5 bases). The V end was cut by 6 bases, the J end by 8 bases, with 11 bases between. CDR1 is ENHRY and CDR2 is SYGVKD in the germline V gene. The CDR3 is 12 amino acids. The CDR3 bases are TGTGCCATCAGCTACGCGAGGGATGAGCAGTTCTTC. Its protein is CAISYARDEQFF.

This chain uses TRBV7-2 with TRBJ1-3; D ambiguous. CDR1 SGHTA and CDR2 FQGNSA come from the germline V gene. Between the trimmed V and J ends, which lost 4 bases and 0 bases, there was a span of 13 bases. The CDR3 runs 16 residues. The CDR3 DNA follows: TGTGCCAGCAGCTCCAATCCCCTAGCCTCTGGAAACACCATATATTTT. As protein: CASSSNPLASGNTIYF.

The gene calls are TRBV19 and TRBJ2-4; D is perhaps TRBD2 (5 bases). V was cut by 6 bases and J by 1 base, with 10 bases left in between. Germline-derived CDR1 and CDR2 are LNHDA and SQIVND (reference sequence). This CDR3 has 14 residues. CDR3 DNA sequence: TGTGCCAGTAGCCCCGGGGTCGCCAAAAACATTCAGTACTTC. Its translation is CASSPGVAKNIQYF.